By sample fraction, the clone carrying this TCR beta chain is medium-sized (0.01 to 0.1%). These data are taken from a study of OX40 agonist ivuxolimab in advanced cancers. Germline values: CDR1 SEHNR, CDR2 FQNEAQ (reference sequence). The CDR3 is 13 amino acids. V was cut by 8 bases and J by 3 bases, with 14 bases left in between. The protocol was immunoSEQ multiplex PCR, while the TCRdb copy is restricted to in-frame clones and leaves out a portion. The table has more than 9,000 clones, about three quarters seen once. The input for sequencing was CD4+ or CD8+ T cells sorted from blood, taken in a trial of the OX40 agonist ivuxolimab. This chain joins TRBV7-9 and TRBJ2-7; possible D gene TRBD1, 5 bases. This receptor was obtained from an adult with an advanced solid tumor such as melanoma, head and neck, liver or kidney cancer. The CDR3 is CASVVSGNYEQYF. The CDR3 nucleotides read TGTGCCAGCGTGGTGTCAGGGAACTACGAGCAGTACTTC.